The 31 T cell receptor beta chains in this list originate from one sample, sequenced in a study of tumor-infiltrating lymphocytes in localized non-small cell lung cancer. Generated by immunoSEQ multiplex PCR, the TCRdb table keeps only in-frame clones and is missing some. The sample has 5,000 to 7,500 clones, 65% to 80% seen once. The specimen was lung tumor tissue. The receptors shown here come from a human donor with non-small cell lung cancer.

The chain links TRBV7-1 to TRBJ2-5; D remains unclear. TRBV7-1 is designated an ORF whose function remains uncertain. CDR3 length equals 14 residues. Trimming pared 5 bases from V and 2 bases from J, leaving 12 bases between. The CDR3 protein is CASSNDADQETQYF. The CDR3, as DNA: TGTGCCAGCAGCAACGACGCAGATCAAGAGACCCAGTACTTC.

The J gene is TRBJ2-7, the V gene TRBV10-3, with D possibly being TRBD2 (6 bases). The length of the CDR3 is 14 residues. Trimming left V 0 bases short and J 5 bases short, with 11 bases between. The germline V gene encodes CDR1 ENHRY and CDR2 SYGVKD. CDR3 DNA sequence: TGTGCCATCAGTGAGTCGAGGGGCGGGGACGAGCAGTACTTC. Encoded protein: CAISESRGGDEQYF.

Only one count was recorded for this clone. The chain combines TRBV7-8 with TRBJ2-1; 11 nucleotides line up with TRBD1. The trim removed 5 bases at V and 3 bases at J, leaving 6 bases unmatched. This CDR3 is built from 16 residues. Germline V gene lookup returns CDR1 SGHVS and CDR2 FQNEAQ. The CDR3 nucleotides read TGTGCCAGCAGCGTAACGGACAGGGGGCGCTACAATGAGCAGTTCTTC. It yields the protein CASSVTDRGRYNEQFF.

The chain couples TRBV29-1 to TRBJ1-2; the match to TRBD1 covers 8 bases. V trimming: 6 bases; J trimming: 4 bases; junction bases outside the gene matches: 4. This CDR3 has 12 amino acids. Germline V CDR1 and CDR2: SQVTM, ANQGSEA. CDR3 in amino acids: CSVLDRVYGYTF. The CDR3 DNA reads as TGCAGCGTACTGGACAGGGTCTATGGCTACACCTTC.

The chain carries TRBV2 and TRBJ2-3; TRBD1 matches 8 bases. J lost 9 bases, V lost 5 bases, and 7 bases had no gene match. The CDR3 has 13 residues. Germline-derived CDR1 and CDR2 are SNHLY and FYNNEI. The CDR3 DNA follows: TGTGCCAGCAGTCTGGACAGGGTTCGGACGCAGTATTTT. This gives the protein CASSLDRVRTQYF.

The chain links TRBV7-9 to TRBJ1-2, with 7 nucleotides matching TRBD1. The ends lost 4 bases at V and 4 bases at J; junction bases unmatched: 12. Germline V gives CDR1 SEHNR, CDR2 FQNEAQ (reference sequence). The CDR3 contains 16 residues. The CDR3 spells CASSSGLRTGSYGYTF. The CDR3 coding sequence is TGTGCCAGCAGCTCGGGCCTCAGGACAGGAAGCTATGGCTACACCTTC.

The rearrangement uses TRBV6-5 and TRBJ1-2; 7 nucleotides agree with TRBD1. V lost 5 bases, J lost 8 bases, and 8 bases stayed unmatched. Germline CDR1 reads MNHEY; CDR2 reads SVGAGI. The CDR3 runs 13 residues. The CDR3: CASSLRQGLGYTF. The CDR3 bases are TGTGCCAGCAGTCTCCGACAGGGCCTGGGCTACACCTTC.

The chain carries TRBV9 and TRBJ2-6, with D tentatively TRBD1 or TRBD2 (5 bases each). Trimming cost V 4 bases and J 4 bases, with 18 bases left between them. Germline lookup yields CDR1 SGDLS and CDR2 YYNGEE. The CDR3 covers 17 residues. The CDR3 spells CASSLRDRHAGANVLTF. CDR3 DNA: TGTGCCAGCAGCCTCCGGGACCGACATGCAGGGGCCAACGTCCTGACTTTC.

V is TRBV6-5 and J is TRBJ2-7; D possibly corresponds to TRBD2 (6 bases). CDR1 and CDR2 (germline): MNHEY, SVGAGI. The CDR3 loop spans 13 amino acids. V dropped 8 bases and J dropped 4 bases, with 15 bases sitting between them. The CDR3 region has the DNA TGTGCCAGCGGAAGGGGACTCAGGTACGAGCAGTACTTC. Residues: CASGRGLRYEQYF.

The genes are TRBV4-2 and TRBJ2-3; D is possibly TRBD2 (7 bases). Germline V gene data show CDR1 as LGHNA and CDR2 as YNFKEQ. CDR3 length: 16 residues. Trimming left V 6 bases short and J 0 bases short, with 16 bases between. The CDR3 DNA is TGTGCCAGCAGTCAATATAAGGGGGGGAGCACAGATACGCAGTATTTT. Translating gives CASSQYKGGSTDTQYF.

There are a few counts of this clone. The chain carries TRBV5-1 and TRBJ1-1; D ambiguous. The V and J ends lost 0 bases and 1 base respectively, with 4 bases between them. The CDR3 totals 13 residues. Per the germline V gene, CDR1 is SGHRS and CDR2 is YFSETQ. CDR3 region: CASSLETNTEAFF. CDR3 nucleotide sequence: TGCGCCAGCAGCTTGGAAACGAACACTGAAGCTTTCTTT.

The CDR3 region has the DNA TGTGCCAGCAGCCTCAAGACTGCCCCGAACACCGGGGAGCTGTTTTTT. Its translation: CASSLKTAPNTGELFF. The chain links TRBV27 to TRBJ2-2; D uncertain. Trimming left V 6 bases short and J 0 bases short, with 14 bases between. This CDR3 is 16 amino acids long. Germline V gene sequence: CDR1 MNHEY, CDR2 SMNVEV (reference sequence).

J is TRBJ1-2 and V is TRBV29-1, with D perhaps TRBD1 (6 bases). Trimming removed 3 bases at V and 8 bases at J, with 13 bases between. The CDR3 spans 12 residues. Germline V lookup: CDR1 SQVTM, CDR2 ANQGSEA. Written as DNA, the CDR3 is TGCAGCGTTGAGGGGTCGGGGGGCGGCTACACCTTC. Encoded protein: CSVEGSGGGYTF.

The V call is TRBV2, the J call TRBJ1-1; 7 nucleotides match TRBD1. V lost 4 bases and J lost 5; bases outside the gene matches: 4. The CDR3 spans 13 residues. CDR1 SNHLY and CDR2 FYNNEI come from the germline V gene. CDR3 protein: CASSGEGATEAFF. DNA for the CDR3: TGTGCCAGCAGTGGGGAGGGGGCGACTGAAGCTTTCTTT.

Only a few counts were recorded for this clone. This sequence joins TRBV9 and TRBJ2-3; 11 bases agree with TRBD2. Germline V lookup: CDR1 SGDLS, CDR2 YYNGEE. V gave up 0 bases and J gave up 7 bases; unmatched junction bases: 4. The CDR3 length is 15 residues. The CDR3 DNA follows: TGTGCCAGCAGCGTAGGCCCTAGCGGGGGGTATACGCAGTATTTT. Translating gives CASSVGPSGGYTQYF.

V gene TRBV28 combines with J gene TRBJ2-2; 9 bases agree with TRBD2. Trimming took 7 bases from V and 4 from J; bases not matched to a gene: 10. There are 16 residues in the CDR3. Per germline, CDR1 MDHEN and CDR2 SYDVKM. The CDR3 here is CASTDQRGVSTGELFF. The CDR3 bases are TGTGCCAGCACCGATCAGCGGGGGGTTAGCACCGGGGAGCTGTTTTTT.

The V and J genes are TRBV25-1 and TRBJ2-1; D is uncertain. Germline V CDR1 and CDR2: MGHDK, SYGVNS. The germline V and J ends were trimmed by 1 base and 11 bases, with 9 bases remaining between them. CDR3 length equals 12 residues. CDR3 in amino acids: CASSESRLQQFF. In DNA, the CDR3 is TGTGCCAGCAGTGAATCTCGGCTCCAGCAGTTCTTC.

This clone came up once. The gene calls are TRBV5-4 and TRBJ1-2; 7 nucleotides match TRBD1. V lost 4 bases to trimming and J lost 6 bases; unmatched junction nucleotides: 0. The CDR3 spans 11 residues. Germline V CDR1 and CDR2: SGHNT, YYREEE (reference sequence). The CDR3 DNA is TGTGCCAGCAGCCAGGGGGATGGCTACACCTTC. It is translated as CASSQGDGYTF.

The V and J genes are TRBV10-3 and TRBJ2-1; D may be TRBD1 (6 bases). Trimming pared 4 bases from V and 0 bases from J, leaving 7 bases between. CDR3 length: 14 residues. Germline V gives CDR1 ENHRY, CDR2 SYGVKD. CDR3 coding DNA: TGTGCCATCAGTGGGACAGACTCCTACAATGAGCAGTTCTTC. This codes for CAISGTDSYNEQFF.

V usage is TRBV7-8 and J usage is TRBJ1-1, with D perhaps matching TRBD1 (5 bases). The CDR3 spans 15 residues. The ends were cut back, 0 bases at V and 5 bases at J, with 13 bases in the middle. Per germline, CDR1 SGHVS and CDR2 FQNEAQ. The CDR3 region is CASSLAFGAGTEAFF. In nucleotides, the CDR3 is TGTGCCAGCAGCTTAGCTTTCGGGGCGGGGACTGAAGCTTTCTTT.

V and J are TRBV5-1 and TRBJ1-1; D might be TRBD1 (6 bases). This CDR3 is 14 amino acids long. Germline assignment: CDR1 SGHRS and CDR2 YFSETQ. Trimming pared 4 bases from V and 5 bases from J, leaving 15 bases between. This CDR3 is CASSIHLGQTEAFF. The CDR3 DNA sequence: TGCGCCAGCAGCATTCACTTAGGACAGACTGAAGCTTTCTTT.

This clone was seen a handful of times. V usage is TRBV10-1 and J usage is TRBJ2-7; 9 nucleotides agree with TRBD2. Germline V gene sequence: CDR1 WNHNN, CDR2 SYGVQD (reference sequence). After removal of 3 bases from V and 0 bases from J, the junction contained 21 bases not matched to a gene. The CDR3 covers 21 residues. In nucleotides, the CDR3 is TGCGCCAGCAGTGACTGCGGGGGGGTCGGGAGGATACACCAAAGCTCCTACGAGCAGTACGTC. Its protein is CASSDCGGVGRIHQSSYEQYV.

This rearrangement joins TRBV20-1 to TRBJ1-1; D not resolved. V lost 6 bases and J lost 3, with 8 bases in between. The CDR3 is made up of 11 amino acids. CDR1 and CDR2 (germline): DFQATT, SNEGSKA (reference sequence). This CDR3 reads CSAFGDTEAFF. DNA of the CDR3: TGCAGTGCCTTCGGGGACACTGAAGCTTTCTTT.

This clone was seen more than once but under ten times. The rearrangement joins TRBV9 to TRBJ1-2, with 7 bases identical to TRBD1. Germline V CDR1 and CDR2: SGDLS, YYNGEE. Losses at the gene ends were 4 bases for V and 2 bases for J; bases not matched to a gene: 2. This CDR3 is 13 amino acids long. The CDR3 protein is CASSPDRNYGYTF. Here the CDR3 DNA reads TGTGCCAGCAGCCCGGACAGGAACTATGGCTACACCTTC.

The chain links TRBV11-1 to TRBJ1-1; D ambiguous. Germline CDR1 and CDR2: SGHAT and FQDESV (reference sequence). The CDR3 has 14 residues. V was trimmed by 2 bases and J by 0 bases, leaving 7 bases between them. The CDR3 here is CASSLFSVNTEAFF. The CDR3 bases are TGTGCCAGCAGCTTATTTTCAGTGAACACTGAAGCTTTCTTT.

The chain links TRBV30 to TRBJ2-3, with 10 bases matching TRBD2. Trimming removed 0 bases from V and 5 bases from J; junction bases left unmatched: 5. The length of the CDR3 is 15 residues. Germline CDR1 and CDR2: GTSNPN and SVGIG (reference sequence). CDR3 protein: CAWSVSIAGGDTQYF. The CDR3, as DNA: TGTGCCTGGAGTGTAAGCATAGCGGGAGGAGATACGCAGTATTTT.

Turning to this clone: The same CDR3 can be traced to other DNA sequences in this sample. CDR3 sequence reads: CASSLAAGGYEQYV. The CDR3 DNA is TGTGCCAGCAGCTTGGCGGCAGGAGGGTACGAGCAGTACGTC. The V gene is TRBV5-6, the J gene TRBJ2-7; maybe TRBD2 (6 bases). In germline, CDR1 is SGHDT, CDR2 YYEEEE. Trimming cost V 0 bases and J 4 bases, with 11 bases left between them. The CDR3 extends over 14 amino acids.

The CDR3 region is CASSLGQGGYTEAFF. As DNA, the CDR3 is TGTGCCAGCAGCTTAGGGCAGGGTGGTTACACTGAAGCTTTCTTT. The chain links TRBV7-6 to TRBJ1-1, with D perhaps TRBD1 (5 bases). The CDR3 loop spans 15 amino acids. Trimming took 1 base from V and 3 from J, leaving 12 bases between them. Germline V CDR1 and CDR2: SGHVS, FNYEAQ.

This sequence joins TRBV19 and TRBJ2-7; weak D call: TRBD2 (6 bases). With 6 bases removed from V and 0 bases from J, the gap between germline ends came to 12 bases. This CDR3 is built from 14 residues. CDR1 LNHDA and CDR2 SQIVND come from the germline V gene (reference sequence). In DNA form, the CDR3 reads TGTGCCAGTAGATCCCCGGGGGACTCCTACGAGCAGTACTTC. It specifies CASRSPGDSYEQYF.

CDR3 DNA: TGTGCCAGCAGCAAGGCTGCAACTAATGAAAAACTGTTTTTT. Encoded protein: CASSKAATNEKLFF. The chain joins TRBV7-9 to TRBJ1-4; D call uncertain. V lost 5 bases and J 0 bases, leaving 7 bases between the germline ends. The CDR3 totals 14 residues. The germline V gene has CDR1 SEHNR and CDR2 FQNEAQ (reference sequence).

The chain couples TRBV12-2 to TRBJ1-1; TRBD1, the table's D call, was not compared with the DNA. TRBV12-2 is assigned pseudogene status. The CDR3 totals 15 residues. The CDR3 nucleotides are TGTGCAAGTCGCTCAATAACGTCGACAGGGACCGTTGCTTTCTTT. It encodes CASRSITSTGTVAFF.